The 26 T cell receptor beta chains listed next were all sequenced from one sample in a study of type 1 regulatory T cells. Each CDR3 protein is one row after TCRdb ran MiXCR on the reads. The data contain about 68,000 distinct CDR3 sequences, nearly 65% of them singletons. Their target antigens are unknown. Sequencing input: cultured T cells, either the whole culture or a sorted T cell fraction (not recorded which). The subset denotes: Tr1-enriched cell product generated in vitro against host alloantigens. These receptor sequences come from a human donor in good health.

V is TRBV6-1 and J is TRBJ1-1; D is undetermined. With 3 bases removed from V and 2 bases from J, the gap between germline ends came to 10 bases. Germline V gene lookup returns CDR1 MNHNS and CDR2 SASEGT. CDR3 length equals 14 residues. The DNA of the CDR3 is TGTGCCAGCAGTGAGCTGGCGAAAAACACTGAAGCTTTCTTT. Protein product: CASSELAKNTEAFF.

The chain employs TRBV20-1 and TRBJ1-5; no clear D. This CDR3 is built from 14 residues. The V and J ends lost 3 bases and 0 bases respectively, with 9 bases between them. CDR1 is DFQATT, CDR2 SNEGSKA, per germline (reference sequence). CDR3 nucleotide sequence: TGCAGTGCTAGCACGTTCCTTAGCAATCAGCCCCAGCATTTT. This sequence encodes CSASTFLSNQPQHF.

There are a few counts of this clonotype. V gene TRBV7-9 combines with J gene TRBJ2-7; D might be TRBD1 (5 bases). V lost 5 bases to trimming and J lost 3 bases, with 20 bases between them. This CDR3 spans 16 amino acids. CDR1 SEHNR and CDR2 FQNEAQ come from the germline V gene (reference sequence). CDR3 sequence (DNA): TGTGCCAGCAGCCGACAGCTAGGCAGGCGAATCTACGAGCAGTACTTC. This sequence encodes CASSRQLGRRIYEQYF.

The sample holds a few counts of this clonotype. V usage is TRBV5-5 and J usage is TRBJ2-2; D may be TRBD2 (5 bases). This CDR3 region has 16 residues. From germline, CDR1 is SGHKS and CDR2 YYEKEE (reference sequence). Trimming removed 6 bases at V and 0 bases at J, with 15 bases between. CDR3 sequence (DNA): TGTGCCAGCACCCTGTTTGAGGGCTCGAACACCGGGGAGCTGTTTTTT. Protein: CASTLFEGSNTGELFF.

This clonotype appeared a few times. The DNA for the CDR3 is TGTGCCAGCAGTTTTCGGCAGGGGGCGGGGGAGCAGTTCTTC. It codes for CASSFRQGAGEQFF. The rearrangement joins TRBV6-2 or TRBV6-3 to TRBJ2-1; TRBD1 aligns across 8 bases. The trim removed 4 bases at V and 10 bases at J, leaving 9 bases unmatched. This CDR3 spans 14 amino acids. Germline-derived CDR1 and CDR2 are MNHEY and SVGEGT.

The chain has TRBV30 and TRBJ2-2, with unresolved D. The CDR3 runs 15 residues. V was shortened by 2 bases and J by 3 bases, with 13 bases between the two germline ends. Per the germline V gene, CDR1 is GTSNPN and CDR2 is SVGIG (reference sequence). As DNA, the CDR3 is TGTGCCTGGAGTAGTCCTCTCCGGTACACCGGGGAGCTGTTTTTT. Translation: CAWSSPLRYTGELFF.

V is TRBV4-1 and J is TRBJ2-1; D gene ambiguous. Germline V gene sequence: CDR1 MGHRA, CDR2 YSYEKL. This CDR3 is built from 12 residues. Trimming stripped 1 base from V and 10 bases from J, with 8 bases between. The CDR3 loop is CASSQVGHEQFF. CDR3 coding DNA: TGCGCCAGCAGCCAAGTAGGGCACGAGCAGTTCTTC.

The table lists this clonotype with a few counts. This chain's CDR3 is CASSQDGAGGPREQYF. The CDR3 bases are TGCGCCAGCAGCCAAGACGGAGCGGGAGGGCCTAGGGAGCAGTACTTC. This sequence joins TRBV4-1 and TRBJ2-7; 10 nucleotides line up with TRBD2. Looked up from germline, CDR1 is MGHRA and CDR2 is YSYEKL. CDR3 length: 16 residues. The junction had 9 bases not matched to a gene; V was cut back by 0 bases and J by 7 bases.

The chain uses TRBV11-1 and TRBJ2-2; the D is unclear. CDR1 SGHAT and CDR2 FQDESV come from the germline V gene (reference sequence). With 5 bases removed from V and 3 bases from J, the gap between germline ends came to 16 bases. The CDR3 consists of 16 residues. The CDR3 is CASSPGLGWDTGELFF. The CDR3 coding sequence is TGTGCCAGCAGCCCTGGTCTGGGGTGGGACACCGGGGAGCTGTTTTTT. Variable domain in full (rest from reference TRBV11-1 and TRBJ2-2): EAEVAQSPRYKITEKSQAVAFWCDPISGHATLYWYRQILGQGPELLVQFQDESVVDDSQLPKDRFSAERLKGVDSTLKIQPAELGDSAMYLCASSPGLGWDTGELFFGEGSRLTVL.

The rearrangement links TRBV2 to TRBJ2-1; 7 bases align to TRBD2. In germline, CDR1 is SNHLY, CDR2 FYNNEI. V shed 4 bases and J 8 bases; nucleotides not matched to a gene: 11. The CDR3 sequence is 15 residues long. In DNA, the CDR3 is TGTGCCAGCAGTGTTCGACCAGCGGGACTCGATGAGCAGTTCTTC. This sequence encodes CASSVRPAGLDEQFF.

The rearrangement links TRBV15 to TRBJ2-1; TRBD2 might be the D (5 bases). This CDR3 spans 17 amino acids. The germline V gene has CDR1 LNHNV and CDR2 YYDKDF (reference sequence). V lost 4 bases and J 0 bases, leaving 16 bases between the germline ends. The CDR3 nucleotides read TGTGCCACCAGCATGGGTCGGGAACCCCGCTCCTACAATGAGCAGTTCTTC. Its translation is CATSMGREPRSYNEQFF.

The chain recombines TRBV7-6 with TRBJ2-1, with 10 nucleotides matching TRBD2. There are 16 residues in the CDR3. CDR1 is SGHVS and CDR2 is FNYEAQ in the germline V gene. V lost 1 base, J lost 5 bases, and 5 bases stayed unmatched. The CDR3: CASSLVSSGRHNEQFF. The CDR3, as DNA: TGTGCCAGCAGCTTAGTGTCTAGCGGGAGACACAATGAGCAGTTCTTC.

The table lists this clonotype with a few counts. This chain joins TRBV20-1 and TRBJ2-3, with a tentative D call TRBD1 (5 bases). Per germline, CDR1 DFQATT and CDR2 SNEGSKA (reference sequence). This CDR3 is 14 amino acids long. The ends were cut back, 6 bases at V and 2 bases at J, with 15 bases in the middle. This CDR3 is CSAAEDTSTDTQYF. The CDR3 nucleotides read TGCAGTGCGGCAGAGGACACTTCCACAGATACGCAGTATTTT.

In its sample, this clonotype was seen once. This sequence joins TRBV2 and TRBJ2-1; TRBD1 matches 11 bases. The CDR3 loop spans 15 amino acids. The germline V gene encodes CDR1 SNHLY and CDR2 FYNNEI. The V segment lost 6 bases and the J segment 3 bases; nucleotides outside the gene matches: 4. In nucleotides, the CDR3 is TGTGCCAGCAGACGGGACAGGGGGGACTACAATGAGCAGTTCTTC. Translating gives CASRRDRGDYNEQFF.

This clonotype showed up just a few times. The rearrangement uses TRBV20-1 and TRBJ1-5, with 7 bases fitting TRBD1. Germline V gene lookup returns CDR1 DFQATT and CDR2 SNEGSKA (reference sequence). This CDR3 has 15 residues. V lost 2 bases and J lost 1; bases outside the gene matches: 5. CDR3 DNA sequence: TGCAGTGCTAGATTACCGGGACAGAGCAATCAGCCCCAGCATTTT. Its protein product is CSARLPGQSNQPQHF.

This clonotype was detected only once. This CDR3 reads CASSYAGVRGEQFF. The CDR3 nucleotides read TGTGCCAGCAGTTACGCGGGAGTAAGGGGTGAGCAGTTCTTC. V usage is TRBV6-2 or TRBV6-3 and J usage is TRBJ2-1, with 7 bases matching TRBD2. From germline, CDR1 is MNHEY and CDR2 SVGEGT. V was pared by 2 bases and J by 9 bases, with 7 bases of the junction left unmatched. This CDR3 contains 14 residues.

The genes are TRBV6-1 and TRBJ2-7; TRBD1 or TRBD2 may be the D gene (6 bases each). Trimming removed 7 bases from V and 2 bases from J, with 9 bases in between. Per the germline V gene, CDR1 is MNHNS and CDR2 is SASEGT. The CDR3 loop spans 12 amino acids. CDR3 amino acids: CASIGGTYEQYF. The CDR3 nucleotides read TGTGCCAGCATCGGGGGCACCTACGAGCAGTACTTC.

The chain employs TRBV5-1 and TRBJ1-4; TRBD1 might be the D (6 bases). Between the trimmed V and J ends, which lost 3 bases and 7 bases, there was a span of 16 bases. The CDR3 is 15 amino acids. Germline CDR1 SGHRS, CDR2 YFSETQ. The CDR3 here is CASSSQEARGEKLFF. The CDR3 region has the DNA TGCGCCAGCAGCTCTCAGGAGGCCAGGGGTGAAAAACTGTTTTTT.

V and J are TRBV10-2 and TRBJ2-7; a possible D gene is TRBD1 (5 bases). Germline CDR1 WSHSY, CDR2 SAAADI. This CDR3 is 12 amino acids long. V was clipped by 9 bases and J by 6 bases, with 15 bases between them. The CDR3 region has the DNA TGCGCCAGTACCGCAGGGAAAGGCGAGCAGTACTTC. Amino acids: CASTAGKGEQYF.

The chain uses TRBV20-1 and TRBJ1-5, with D possibly matching TRBD1 (5 bases). The CDR3 runs 14 residues. V lost 1 base, J lost 4 bases, and 11 bases lay in between. The germline gives CDR1 DFQATT, CDR2 SNEGSKA (reference sequence). DNA for the CDR3: TGCAGTGCTAGAGGGTTGGGGGGAAATCAGCCCCAGCATTTT. It codes for CSARGLGGNQPQHF.

V usage is TRBV29-1 and J usage is TRBJ2-5, with 10 bases identical to TRBD2. The CDR3 spans 15 residues. In germline, CDR1 is SQVTM, CDR2 ANQGSEA. Germline trimming cut 4 bases from V and 4 bases from J; bases unmatched to any gene: 9. CDR3 nucleotides: TGCAGCGTTGTTACTAGCGGGATGATCGCAGAGACCCAGTACTTC. Translated: CSVVTSGMIAETQYF.

The V and J genes are TRBV29-1 and TRBJ2-7, with 7 bases identical to TRBD2. Trimming removed 7 bases from V and 3 bases from J; junction bases left unmatched: 3. The germline V gene encodes CDR1 SQVTM and CDR2 ANQGSEA. CDR3 length equals 11 residues. The CDR3 bases are TGCAGCGCCCGGGACTACTACGAGCAGTACTTC. It yields the protein CSARDYYEQYF.

The rearrangement links TRBV2 to TRBJ2-5; D is perhaps TRBD1 (6 bases). The CDR3 covers 14 residues. Trimming shortened V by 10 bases and J by 1 base, and 16 bases separated the two germline ends. Germline CDR1 reads SNHLY; CDR2 reads FYNNEI. The CDR3 bases are TGTGCCACCCAGACGAGGACAGCCCAAGAGACCCAGTACTTC. Translation: CATQTRTAQETQYF.

The table lists this clonotype with a few counts. The chain has TRBV12-3 or TRBV12-4 and TRBJ2-7; D possibly matches TRBD1 or TRBD2 (5 bases each). The CDR3 length is 13 residues. V was pared by 8 bases and J by 3 bases, with 14 bases between. CDR3 in amino acids: CASGTQTVYEQYF. DNA of the CDR3: TGTGCCAGCGGGACCCAGACAGTCTACGAGCAGTACTTC.

The chain uses TRBV5-5 and TRBJ2-2; weak D call: TRBD2 (6 bases). Germline V gives CDR1 SGHKS, CDR2 YYEKEE (reference sequence). There are 17 residues in the CDR3. V lost 3 bases, J lost 7 bases, and 22 bases lay in between. The CDR3 DNA follows: TGTGCCAGCAGCTGGACCCGAGGAGCGGGCTTGGGCGGGGAGCTGTTTTTT. Translation: CASSWTRGAGLGGELFF.

The CDR3 reads CASSFGQGREQQYF. In DNA, the CDR3 is TGCGCCAGCAGCTTCGGACAGGGTAGGGAACAGCAGTACTTC. This chain links TRBV5-1 with TRBJ2-7, with 8 bases aligning to TRBD1. V gave up 2 bases and J gave up 8 bases; unmatched junction bases: 9. The CDR3 has 14 amino acids. In germline, CDR1 is SGHRS, CDR2 YFSETQ. Full variable domain (outside the CDR3, taken from reference TRBV5-1 and TRBJ2-7): KAGVTQTPRYLIKTRGQQVTLSCSPISGHRSVSWYQQTPGQGLQFLFEYFSETQRNKGNFPGRFSGRQFSNSRSEMNVSTLELGDSALYLCASSFGQGREQQYFGPGTRLTVT.